The clone carrying this TCR beta chain was recorded many times. Its specificity is not known. This sample stems from a study of early T cells in non-severe SARS-CoV-2 infection. Study-wide results and caveats: Anti-spike CD8 responses were favored in VDJdb matching, and private and CD4 specificities were missed.

TCRdb processed the 5' RACE reads anew with MiXCR; each CDR3 protein has one entry. The sample holds approximately 26,000 distinct CDR3 sequences; about 4.4% are singletons and the top ten take 4.4%. This receptor was identified in an adult who was a healthcare worker with PCR-confirmed SARS-CoV-2 infection or an uninfected control (not recorded which). The sequenced sample was whole blood.

CDR3 in DNA: TGCGCCAGCAGCCAAGGGGGACGGGGCGGGAGGCCTATGTACTTC. It codes for CASSQGGRGGRPMYF. The chain links TRBV4-1 to TRBJ2-4; 8 bases are a match to TRBD2. CDR1 is MGHRA, CDR2 YSYEKL, per germline. The CDR3 has 15 amino acids. Germline trimming cut 1 base from V and 15 bases from J; bases unmatched to any gene: 14.